These 4 T cell receptor beta chains were sequenced from one sample in a study of regulatory T cells. Primers: 52 TRBV forward and 13 TRBJ reverse. TCRdb's table, derived via immunoSEQ multiplex PCR, lists solely in-frame clones and lacks some. The sample shows around 10,000 clones, approximately 87% of them seen only once. The sample consisted of CD8+ T cells sorted from blood. These TCRs come from a person aged 18-29 years with CD3G deficiency.

The chain joins TRBV6-1 to TRBJ1-5; tentative D call: TRBD1 (5 bases). The CDR3 runs 15 residues. Germline CDR1 is MNHNS and CDR2 is SASEGT. V gave up 3 bases and J gave up 0 bases, with 9 bases separating them. CDR3 sequence (DNA): TGTGCCAGCAGTGAGGGACCTTATAGCAATCAGCCCCAGCATTTT. It codes for CASSEGPYSNQPQHF.

In nucleotides, the CDR3 is TGTGCCAGCAGTGCCCGGGGGGCAGCCTTCCACCCTGAAGCTTTCTTT. Protein sequence: CASSARGAAFHPEAFF. V and J are TRBV28 and TRBJ1-1; tentatively, D is TRBD1 (6 bases). Germline CDR1 and CDR2: MDHEN and SYDVKM. CDR3 length: 16 amino acids. V was shortened by 5 bases and J by 6 bases, with 22 bases between the two germline ends.

This clone has a single count. J is TRBJ1-6 and V is TRBV28; D gene unclear. Per the germline V gene, CDR1 is MDHEN and CDR2 is SYDVKM. Trimming removed 6 bases from V and 9 bases from J, with 18 bases in between. This CDR3 contains 15 residues. The CDR3 coding sequence is TGTGCCAGCAGATCTTACCGGGCCCGGGGTTCACCCCTCCACTTT. Amino acid sequence: CASRSYRARGSPLHF.

This rearrangement joins TRBV27 to TRBJ1-1; 8 nucleotides line up with TRBD1. This CDR3 has 14 residues. Germline CDR1 MNHEY, CDR2 SMNVEV (reference sequence). V lost 5 bases and J lost 1; bases outside the gene matches: 3. CDR3 region: CASSPGTGNTEAFF. As DNA, the CDR3 is TGTGCCAGCAGTCCCGGGACAGGGAACACTGAAGCTTTCTTT.